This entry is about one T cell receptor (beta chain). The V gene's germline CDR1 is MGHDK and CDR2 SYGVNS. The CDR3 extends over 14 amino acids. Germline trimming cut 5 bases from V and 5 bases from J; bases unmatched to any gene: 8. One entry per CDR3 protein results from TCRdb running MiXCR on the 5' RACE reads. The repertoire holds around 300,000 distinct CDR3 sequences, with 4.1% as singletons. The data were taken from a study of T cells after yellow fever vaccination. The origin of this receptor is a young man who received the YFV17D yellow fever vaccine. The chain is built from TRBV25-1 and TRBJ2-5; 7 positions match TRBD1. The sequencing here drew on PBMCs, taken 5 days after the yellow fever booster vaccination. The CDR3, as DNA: TGTGCCAGCAGTCAGACAGGGCTTTGGGAGACCCAGTACTTC. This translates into CASSQTGLWETQYF. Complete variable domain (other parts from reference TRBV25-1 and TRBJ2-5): EADIYQTPRYLVIGTGKKITLECSQTMGHDKMYWYQQDPGMELHLIHYSYGVNSTEKGDLSSESTVSRIRTEHFPLTLESARPSHTSQYLCASSQTGLWETQYFGPGTRLLVL.